These T cell receptor beta chains were read from a single sample in a study of T cell repertoires in ileal Crohn's disease. Libraries were prepared by immunoSEQ multiplex PCR; TCRdb keeps only in-frame clonotypes and omits some of them. The data hold around 5,000 clones, with roughly 90% observed a single time. Sequenced: CD4+ T cells from ileum. These receptors came from an adult with Crohn's disease. Some clones in this sample may be carry-over from other donors' samples. Each CDR3 is given with its conserved first and last residue. D genes are given only for firm matches. Part of the rows lack a size; the others show once, few, many or a class for expanded clones.

J: TRBJ2-7
size: NA
D: TRBD1
V: TRBV7-9
CDR3: CASSNPRDRGYEQYF
DNA: TGTGCCAGCAGCAACCCCCGGGACAGGGGCTACGAGCAGTACTTC

J: TRBJ1-4
size: NA
D: NA
V: TRBV7-9
CDR3: CASSLGENEKLFF
DNA: TGTGCCAGCAGCTTAGGAGAGAATGAAAAACTGTTTTTT

J: TRBJ1-6
size: NA
D: NA
V: TRBV7-2
CDR3: CASSNRLRNSPLHF
DNA: TGTGCCAGCAGCAACAGGCTCCGTAATTCACCCCTCCACTTT

J: TRBJ1-1
size: NA
D: NA
V: TRBV6-6
CDR3: CASSPAGGRTFF
DNA: TGTGCCAGCAGTCCCGCTGGGGGGAGGACTTTCTTT

J: TRBJ1-4
size: NA
D: TRBD1
V: TRBV6-5
CDR3: CASSQGRGDNEKLFF
DNA: TGTGCCAGCAGCCAGGGCAGGGGGGATAATGAAAAACTGTTTTTT

J: TRBJ1-2
size: NA
D: TRBD1
V: TRBV7-2
CDR3: CASSLGQGLGYTF
DNA: TGTGCCAGCAGCTTAGGACAGGGCCTTGGCTACACCTTC

J: TRBJ1-4
size: once
D: NA
V: TRBV4-3
CDR3: CASSQAPIQQGANEKLFF
DNA: TGCGCCAGCAGCCAAGCCCCTATCCAACAGGGAGCAAATGAAAAACTGTTTTTT

J: TRBJ1-1
size: NA
D: TRBD1
V: TRBV19
CDR3: CASSIVGQGAMNTEAFF
DNA: TGTGCCAGTAGTATTGTGGGACAGGGAGCCATGAACACTGAAGCTTTCTTT

J: TRBJ2-5
size: NA
D: NA
V: TRBV7-2
CDR3: CASTPDRDTARGTQYF
DNA: TGTGCCAGCACACCTGACCGGGACACAGCCAGGGGGACCCAGTACTTC

J: TRBJ2-1
size: NA
D: NA
V: TRBV11-3
CDR3: CASSRTRTPLYNEQFF
DNA: TGTGCCAGCAGCCGAACCAGGACACCTCTTTACAATGAGCAGTTCTTC

J: TRBJ2-3
size: NA
D: TRBD2
V: TRBV11-3
CDR3: CASSFSGREDTQYF
DNA: TGTGCCAGCAGCTTTAGCGGGAGGGAAGATACGCAGTATTTT

J: TRBJ2-1
size: NA
D: TRBD1
V: TRBV15
CDR3: CATSRVGTGYNEQFF
DNA: TGTGCCACCAGCAGAGTCGGGACAGGATACAATGAGCAGTTCTTC

J: TRBJ1-2
size: NA
D: TRBD1
V: TRBV7-2
CDR3: CASIRGQGAEGYTF
DNA: TGTGCCAGCATTCGGGGACAGGGGGCAGAGGGCTACACCTTC

J: TRBJ2-5
size: NA
D: TRBD2
V: TRBV15
CDR3: CATSSASGGLGETQYF
DNA: TGTGCCACCAGCAGTGCTTCGGGAGGGCTAGGAGAGACCCAGTACTTC

J: TRBJ2-1
size: NA
D: TRBD2
V: TRBV30
CDR3: CAWSLAFSGKNNEQFF
DNA: TGTGCCTGGAGTTTAGCTTTCAGCGGGAAAAACAATGAGCAGTTCTTC

J: TRBJ1-2
size: NA
D: NA
V: TRBV25-1
CDR3: CASSPHPGQQFYGYTF
DNA: TGTGCCAGCAGCCCCCATCCGGGACAACAGTTCTATGGCTACACCTTC

J: TRBJ2-2
size: NA
D: NA
V: TRBV6-4
CDR3: CASSESAGNTGELFF
DNA: TGTGCCAGCAGTGAATCTGCAGGAAACACCGGGGAGCTGTTTTTT

J: TRBJ2-1
size: few
D: TRBD2
V: TRBV10-2
CDR3: CASSEGTSPYNEQFF
DNA: TGCGCCAGCAGTGAGGGGACTAGCCCTTACAATGAGCAGTTCTTC

J: TRBJ1-5
size: once
D: NA
V: TRBV7-8
CDR3: CASSSQGSSNQPQHF
DNA: TGTGCCAGCAGCTCACAGGGATCTAGCAATCAGCCCCAGCATTTT

J: TRBJ2-1
size: NA
D: TRBD2
V: TRBV7-9
CDR3: CASSWRLAGVDEQFF
DNA: TGTGCCAGCAGCTGGAGACTAGCGGGGGTGGATGAGCAGTTCTTC

J: TRBJ1-1
size: once
D: TRBD1
V: TRBV2
CDR3: CASSIRQGAHTEAFF
DNA: TGTGCCAGCAGTATCCGACAGGGGGCGCACACTGAAGCTTTCTTT

J: TRBJ2-7
size: once
D: TRBD2
V: TRBV18
CDR3: CASSPRTSGKYEQYF
DNA: TGTGCCAGCTCCCCCCGGACTAGCGGGAAGTACGAGCAGTACTTC

J: TRBJ1-1
size: NA
D: NA
V: TRBV5-1
CDR3: CASSLAGQNTEAFF
DNA: TGCGCCAGCAGCTTGGCCGGACAAAACACTGAAGCTTTCTTT

J: TRBJ2-5
size: NA
D: NA
V: TRBV2
CDR3: CASSVAERETQYF
DNA: TGTGCCAGCAGTGTAGCCGAGCGAGAGACCCAGTACTTC

J: TRBJ2-6
size: NA
D: NA
V: TRBV5-1
CDR3: CASSLVGRGGANVLTF
DNA: TGCGCCAGCAGCTTGGTAGGCAGGGGAGGGGCCAACGTCCTGACTTTC

J: TRBJ1-2
size: NA
D: TRBD1
V: TRBV7-9
CDR3: CASSLEDRENGYTF
DNA: TGTGCCAGCAGCTTAGAGGACAGGGAAAATGGCTACACCTTC

J: TRBJ1-1
size: NA
D: TRBD1
V: TRBV10-3
CDR3: CAISATGGGTEAFF
DNA: TGTGCCATCAGCGCTACAGGGGGTGGCACTGAAGCTTTCTTT

J: TRBJ1-1
size: NA
D: TRBD1
V: TRBV19
CDR3: CASSLQTTGTAEAFF
DNA: TGTGCCAGTAGTCTTCAGACGACCGGGACAGCTGAAGCTTTCTTT

J: TRBJ2-7
size: NA
D: NA
V: TRBV11-3
CDR3: CASSSRIGGYEQYF
DNA: TGTGCCAGCAGCTCCCGGATTGGGGGGTACGAGCAGTACTTC

J: TRBJ2-2
size: NA
D: TRBD2
V: TRBV7-7
CDR3: CASSLGAGGPNTGELFF
DNA: TGTGCCAGCAGCTTAGGTGCGGGAGGGCCGAACACCGGGGAGCTGTTTTTT

J: TRBJ2-1
size: NA
D: TRBD2
V: TRBV15
CDR3: CATGTRLYEQFF
DNA: TGTGCCACAGGGACTAGATTGTATGAGCAGTTCTTC

J: TRBJ2-5
size: NA
D: NA
V: TRBV7-2
CDR3: CASSSLGGGSETQYF
DNA: TGTGCCAGCAGCTCCCTAGGGGGAGGGTCGGAGACCCAGTACTTC

J: TRBJ1-2
size: NA
D: TRBD1
V: TRBV18
CDR3: CASSPRLTGNRDGYTF
DNA: TGTGCCAGCTCACCAAGGTTGACAGGGAATAGGGATGGCTACACCTTC

J: TRBJ1-2
size: NA
D: TRBD1
V: TRBV28
CDR3: CASRQDRGGSYGYTF
DNA: TGTGCCAGCAGGCAAGACAGGGGAGGGTCGTATGGCTACACCTTC

J: TRBJ1-1
size: NA
D: TRBD1
V: TRBV19
CDR3: CASSRRQGVAFF
DNA: TGTGCCAGTAGTAGAAGACAGGGGGTAGCTTTCTTT

J: TRBJ2-2
size: NA
D: TRBD2
V: TRBV5-1
CDR3: CASSLDAGDIGELFF
DNA: TGCGCCAGCAGCTTGGATGCGGGAGATATCGGGGAGCTGTTTTTT

J: TRBJ2-3
size: few
D: NA
V: TRBV5-1
CDR3: CASSLAPGGFGADTQYF
DNA: TGCGCCAGCAGCTTGGCTCCGGGGGGCTTCGGGGCAGATACGCAGTATTTT

J: TRBJ1-3
size: NA
D: NA
V: TRBV5-1
CDR3: CASSPYGDSSGNTIYF
DNA: TGCGCCAGCAGCCCCTACGGAGACAGCTCTGGAAACACCATATATTTT

J: TRBJ2-3
size: NA
D: TRBD2
V: TRBV7-2
CDR3: CASSLRLAGGPTDTQYF
DNA: TGTGCCAGCAGCTTAAGACTAGCGGGAGGACCCACCGATACGCAGTATTTT

J: TRBJ2-3
size: NA
D: TRBD2
V: TRBV7-3
CDR3: CASSLGDYPSTDTQYF
DNA: TGTGCCAGCAGCTTAGGGGACTACCCAAGCACAGATACGCAGTATTTT

J: TRBJ2-7
size: NA
D: NA
V: TRBV29-1
CDR3: CSVEATTYEQYF
DNA: TGCAGCGTTGAAGCCACAACCTACGAGCAGTACTTC

J: TRBJ2-7
size: NA
D: NA
V: TRBV7-2
CDR3: CASSLDWTSYEQYF
DNA: TGTGCCAGCAGCTTAGATTGGACTTCCTATGAGCAGTACTTC

J: TRBJ2-7
size: NA
D: NA
V: TRBV6-4
CDR3: CARWTRDSYEQYF
DNA: TGTGCCAGGTGGACACGAGACTCCTACGAGCAGTACTTC

J: TRBJ2-7
size: NA
D: TRBD1
V: TRBV9
CDR3: CASSAGWDRVYEQYF
DNA: TGTGCCAGCAGCGCAGGATGGGACAGGGTCTACGAGCAGTACTTC

J: TRBJ2-7
size: NA
D: TRBD2
V: TRBV28
CDR3: CASSRTSGSYEQYF
DNA: TGTGCCAGCAGTCGGACTAGCGGTTCCTACGAGCAGTACTTC

J: TRBJ1-5
size: NA
D: NA
V: TRBV5-6
CDR3: CASSLRGRGRDQPQHF
DNA: TGTGCCAGCAGCTTAAGGGGAAGGGGTAGGGATCAGCCCCAGCATTTT

J: TRBJ2-2
size: NA
D: TRBD2
V: TRBV11-3
CDR3: CASSSSETSGDTGELFF
DNA: TGTGCCAGCAGCTCGTCGGAGACTAGCGGAGACACCGGGGAGCTGTTTTTT

J: TRBJ2-1
size: NA
D: TRBD2
V: TRBV6-5
CDR3: CASRRTSLYNEQFF
DNA: TGTGCCAGCAGGAGGACTAGCCTATACAATGAGCAGTTCTTC

J: TRBJ2-1
size: NA
D: TRBD2
V: TRBV5-4
CDR3: CASSPGLAGENEQFF
DNA: TGTGCCAGCAGCCCTGGACTAGCGGGAGAAAATGAGCAGTTCTTC

J: TRBJ2-7
size: NA
D: TRBD2
V: TRBV4-3
CDR3: CASSQDLAGGLMSSYEQYF
DNA: TGCGCCAGCAGCCAAGACCTGGCGGGAGGGTTGATGAGCTCCTACGAGCAGTACTTC

J: TRBJ2-2
size: NA
D: TRBD2
V: TRBV4-2
CDR3: CASSQDPRGGSYSGELFF
DNA: TGTGCCAGCAGCCAAGACCCCCGAGGCGGGAGCTATTCCGGGGAGCTGTTTTTT

J: TRBJ1-5
size: once
D: TRBD1
V: TRBV19
CDR3: CASSFRQGGRNQPQHF
DNA: TGTGCCAGTAGTTTCCGACAGGGAGGACGAAATCAGCCCCAGCATTTT

J: TRBJ2-7
size: NA
D: TRBD2
V: TRBV6-5
CDR3: CASSYSGGRAPEQYF
DNA: TGTGCCAGCAGTTACTCAGGCGGGAGGGCCCCCGAGCAGTACTTC

J: TRBJ1-1
size: once
D: NA
V: TRBV5-1
CDR3: CASSSSLSYTEAFF
DNA: TGCGCCAGCAGCTCCTCCCTTAGTTACACTGAAGCTTTCTTT

J: TRBJ1-1
size: NA
D: NA
V: TRBV11-1
CDR3: CASSFGGFEAEAFF
DNA: TGTGCCAGCAGCTTTGGCGGATTCGAGGCTGAAGCTTTCTTT

J: TRBJ1-2
size: NA
D: TRBD1
V: TRBV7-8
CDR3: CASSFRRQGNYGYTF
DNA: TGTGCCAGCAGCTTCCGCCGACAGGGAAACTATGGCTACACCTTC

J: TRBJ1-4
size: NA
D: TRBD1
V: TRBV18
CDR3: CASSPRGQNYEKLFF
DNA: TGTGCCAGCTCACCAAGGGGGCAGAATTATGAAAAACTGTTTTTT